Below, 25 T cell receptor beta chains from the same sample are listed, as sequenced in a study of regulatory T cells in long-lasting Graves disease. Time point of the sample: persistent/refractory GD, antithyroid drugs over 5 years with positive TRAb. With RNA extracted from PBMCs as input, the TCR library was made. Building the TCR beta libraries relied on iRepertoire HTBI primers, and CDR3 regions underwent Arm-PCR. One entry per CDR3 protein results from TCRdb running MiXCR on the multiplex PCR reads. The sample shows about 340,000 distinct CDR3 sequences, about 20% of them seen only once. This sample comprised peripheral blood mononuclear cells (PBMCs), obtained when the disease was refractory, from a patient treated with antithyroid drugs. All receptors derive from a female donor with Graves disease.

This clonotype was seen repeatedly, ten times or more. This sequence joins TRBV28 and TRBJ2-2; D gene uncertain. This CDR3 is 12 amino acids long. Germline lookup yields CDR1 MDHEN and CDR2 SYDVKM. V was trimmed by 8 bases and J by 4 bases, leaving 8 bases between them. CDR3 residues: CASYRTTGELFF. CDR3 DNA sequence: TGTGCCAGCTACCGCACCACCGGGGAGCTGTTTTTT.

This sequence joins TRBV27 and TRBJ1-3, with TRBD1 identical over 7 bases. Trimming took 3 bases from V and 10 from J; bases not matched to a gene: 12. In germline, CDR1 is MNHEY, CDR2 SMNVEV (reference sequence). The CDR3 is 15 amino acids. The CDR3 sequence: CASSFSAGQFETIYF. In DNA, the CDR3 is TGTGCCAGCAGTTTCTCCGCGGGACAGTTCGAGACCATATATTTT.

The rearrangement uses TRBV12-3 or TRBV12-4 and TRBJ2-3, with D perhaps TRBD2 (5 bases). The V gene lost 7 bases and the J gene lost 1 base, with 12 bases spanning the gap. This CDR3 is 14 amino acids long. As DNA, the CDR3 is TGTGCCAGCACCCCCCACGGGGGCACAGATACGCAGTATTTT. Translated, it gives CASTPHGGTDTQYF.

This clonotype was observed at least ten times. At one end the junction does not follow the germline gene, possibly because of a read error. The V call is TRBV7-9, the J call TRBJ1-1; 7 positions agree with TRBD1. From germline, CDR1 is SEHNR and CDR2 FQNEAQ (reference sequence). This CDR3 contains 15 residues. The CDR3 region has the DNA TGTGCCAGCAGGTTAGACAGGGTAAGGGACACTGAAGCTTTCTTT. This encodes CASRLDRVRDTEAFF.

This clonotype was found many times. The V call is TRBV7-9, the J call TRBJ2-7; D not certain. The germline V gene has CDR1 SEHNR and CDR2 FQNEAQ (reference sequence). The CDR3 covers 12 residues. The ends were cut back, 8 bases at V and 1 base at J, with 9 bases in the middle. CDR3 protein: CASGKVSYEQYF. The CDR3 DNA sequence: TGTGCCAGCGGAAAGGTTTCCTACGAGCAGTACTTC.

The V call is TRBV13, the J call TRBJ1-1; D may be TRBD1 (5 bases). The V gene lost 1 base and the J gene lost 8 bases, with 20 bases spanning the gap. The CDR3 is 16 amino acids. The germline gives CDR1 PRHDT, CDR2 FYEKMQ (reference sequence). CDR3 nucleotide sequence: TGTGCCAGCAGCTTAGTGGAGGCAGGGAGCGCTGGGGAAGCTTTCTTT. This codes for CASSLVEAGSAGEAFF. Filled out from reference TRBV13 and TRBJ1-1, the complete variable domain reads AAGVIQSPRHLIKEKRETATLKCYPIPRHDTVYWYQQGPGQDPQFLISFYEKMQSDKGSIPDRFSAQQFSDYHSELNMSSLELGDSALYFCASSLVEAGSAGEAFFGQGTRLTVV.

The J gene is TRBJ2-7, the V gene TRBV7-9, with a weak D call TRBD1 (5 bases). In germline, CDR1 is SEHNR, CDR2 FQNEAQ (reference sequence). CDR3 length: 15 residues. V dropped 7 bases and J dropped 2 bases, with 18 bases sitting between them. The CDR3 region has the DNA TGTGCCAGCACCACGGCCCCCGACAGCACCTACGAGCAGTACTTC. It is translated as CASTTAPDSTYEQYF.

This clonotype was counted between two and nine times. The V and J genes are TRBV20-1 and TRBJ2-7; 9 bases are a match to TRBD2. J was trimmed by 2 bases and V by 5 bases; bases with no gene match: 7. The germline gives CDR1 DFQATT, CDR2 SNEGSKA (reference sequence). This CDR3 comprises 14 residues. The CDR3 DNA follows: TGCAGTGCTGAGGGGGCGGGAGGGCCCTACGAGCAGTACTTC. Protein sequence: CSAEGAGGPYEQYF.

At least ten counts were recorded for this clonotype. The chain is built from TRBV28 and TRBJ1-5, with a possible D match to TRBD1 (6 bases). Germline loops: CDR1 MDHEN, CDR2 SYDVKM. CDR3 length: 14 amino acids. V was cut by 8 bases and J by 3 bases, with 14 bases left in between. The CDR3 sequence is CASRQQGNNQPQHF. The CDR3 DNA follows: TGTGCCAGCCGACAACAGGGTAACAATCAGCCCCAGCATTTT.

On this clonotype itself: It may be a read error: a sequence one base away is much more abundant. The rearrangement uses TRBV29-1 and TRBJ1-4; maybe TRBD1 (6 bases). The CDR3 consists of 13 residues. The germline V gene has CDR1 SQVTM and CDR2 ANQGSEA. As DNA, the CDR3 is TGCGGCGTGCGGCGGGGGGGCACTGAAAAACTGTTTTTT. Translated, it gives CGVRRGGTEKLFF.

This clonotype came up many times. DNA for the CDR3: TGCGCCAGCAGTGAGGACGGGCTGAACACTGAAGCTTTCTTT. Its protein product is CASSEDGLNTEAFF. The chain uses TRBV10-1 and TRBJ1-1; D gene ambiguous. The CDR3 loop spans 14 amino acids. Germline lookup yields CDR1 WNHNN and CDR2 SYGVQD (reference sequence). V lost 2 bases to trimming and J lost 0 bases, with 7 bases between them.

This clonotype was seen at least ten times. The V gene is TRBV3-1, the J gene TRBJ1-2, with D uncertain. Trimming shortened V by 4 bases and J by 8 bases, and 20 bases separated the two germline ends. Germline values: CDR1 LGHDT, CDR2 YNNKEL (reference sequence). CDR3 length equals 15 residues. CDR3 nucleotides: TGTGCCAGCAGCCCTTTCGAGGCTATGATTGACGGCTACACCTTC. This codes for CASSPFEAMIDGYTF.

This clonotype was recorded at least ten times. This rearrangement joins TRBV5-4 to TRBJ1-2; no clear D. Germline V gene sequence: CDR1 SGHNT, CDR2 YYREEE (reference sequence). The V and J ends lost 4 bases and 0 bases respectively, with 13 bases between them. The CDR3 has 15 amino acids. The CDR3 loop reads CASSPVGRANYGYTF. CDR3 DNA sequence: TGTGCCAGCAGCCCTGTTGGAAGAGCTAACTATGGCTACACCTTC.

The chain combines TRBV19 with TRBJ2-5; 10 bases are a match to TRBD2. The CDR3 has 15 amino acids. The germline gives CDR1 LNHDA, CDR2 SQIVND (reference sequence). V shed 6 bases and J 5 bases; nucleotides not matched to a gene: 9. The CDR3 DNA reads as TGTGCCAGTAGCTCCAGCGGGGGGGTTCTCGAGACCCAGTACTTC. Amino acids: CASSSSGGVLETQYF.

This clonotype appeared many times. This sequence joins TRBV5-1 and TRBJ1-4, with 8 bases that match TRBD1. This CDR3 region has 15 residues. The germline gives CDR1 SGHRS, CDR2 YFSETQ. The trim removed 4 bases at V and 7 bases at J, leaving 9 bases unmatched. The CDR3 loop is CASSPGAGGGEKLFF. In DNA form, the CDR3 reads TGCGCCAGCAGCCCCGGAGCAGGGGGCGGTGAAAAACTGTTTTTT.

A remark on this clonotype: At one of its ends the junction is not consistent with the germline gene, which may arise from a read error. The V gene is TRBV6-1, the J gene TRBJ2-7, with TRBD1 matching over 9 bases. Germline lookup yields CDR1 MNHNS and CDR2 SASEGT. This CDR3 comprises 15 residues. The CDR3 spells CVSRHVQGAGYEQYF. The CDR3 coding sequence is TGTGTCAGCAGACATGTACAGGGGGCCGGCTACGAGCAGTACTTC.

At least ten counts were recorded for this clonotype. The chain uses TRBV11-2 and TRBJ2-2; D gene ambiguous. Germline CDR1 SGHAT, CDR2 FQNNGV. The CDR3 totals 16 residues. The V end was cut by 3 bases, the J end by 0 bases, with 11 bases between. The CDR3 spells CASSFSQPANTGELFF. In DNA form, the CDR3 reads TGTGCCAGCAGCTTCTCACAGCCCGCGAACACCGGGGAGCTGTTTTTT. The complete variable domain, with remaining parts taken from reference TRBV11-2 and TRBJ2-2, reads EAGVAQSPRYKIIEKRQSVAFWCNPISGHATLYWYQQILGQGPKLLIQFQNNGVVDDSQLPKDRFSAERLKGVDSTLKIQPAKLEDSAVYLCASSFSQPANTGELFFGEGSRLTVL.

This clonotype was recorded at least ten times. Here the CDR3 DNA reads TGTGCCAGCAGCTATCCCGGGACAGGGATTAATTCACCCCTCCACTTT. It specifies CASSYPGTGINSPLHF. The chain links TRBV11-2 to TRBJ1-6; 9 bases agree with TRBD1. Germline assignment: CDR1 SGHAT and CDR2 FQNNGV. Trimming removed 4 bases from V and 6 bases from J; junction bases left unmatched: 7. There are 16 residues in the CDR3.

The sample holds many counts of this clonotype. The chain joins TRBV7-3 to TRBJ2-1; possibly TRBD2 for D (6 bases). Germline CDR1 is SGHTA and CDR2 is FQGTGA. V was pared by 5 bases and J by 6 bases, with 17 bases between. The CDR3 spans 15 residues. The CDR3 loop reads CASSKTSSSGNEQFF. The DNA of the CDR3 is TGTGCCAGCAGCAAGACTAGTAGTAGCGGCAATGAGCAGTTCTTC.

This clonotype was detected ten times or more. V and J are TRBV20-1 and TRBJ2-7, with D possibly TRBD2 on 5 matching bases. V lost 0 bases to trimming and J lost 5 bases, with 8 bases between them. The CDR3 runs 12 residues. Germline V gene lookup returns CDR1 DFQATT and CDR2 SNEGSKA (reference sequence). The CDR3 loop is CSAREVRDEQYF. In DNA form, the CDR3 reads TGCAGTGCTAGAGAGGTGCGGGACGAGCAGTACTTC.

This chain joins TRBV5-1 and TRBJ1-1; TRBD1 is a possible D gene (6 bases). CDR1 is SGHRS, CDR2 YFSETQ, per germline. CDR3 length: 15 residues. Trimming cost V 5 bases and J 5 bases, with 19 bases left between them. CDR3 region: CASRLNREGRTEAFF. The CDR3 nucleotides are TGCGCCAGCAGACTTAACAGGGAAGGAAGGACTGAAGCTTTCTTT.

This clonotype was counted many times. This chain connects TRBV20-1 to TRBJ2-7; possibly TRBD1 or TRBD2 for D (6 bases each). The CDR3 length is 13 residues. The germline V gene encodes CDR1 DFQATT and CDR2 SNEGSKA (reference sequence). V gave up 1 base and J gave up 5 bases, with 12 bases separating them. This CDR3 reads CSARVPGEDEQYF. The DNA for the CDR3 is TGCAGTGCTAGAGTTCCAGGGGAGGACGAGCAGTACTTC.

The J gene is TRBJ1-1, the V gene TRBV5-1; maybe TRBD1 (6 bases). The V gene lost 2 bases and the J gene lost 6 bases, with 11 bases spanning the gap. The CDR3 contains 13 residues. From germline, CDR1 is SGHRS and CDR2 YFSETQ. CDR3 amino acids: CASSLYQGSEAFF. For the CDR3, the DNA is TGCGCCAGCAGCTTATACCAGGGGTCTGAAGCTTTCTTT.

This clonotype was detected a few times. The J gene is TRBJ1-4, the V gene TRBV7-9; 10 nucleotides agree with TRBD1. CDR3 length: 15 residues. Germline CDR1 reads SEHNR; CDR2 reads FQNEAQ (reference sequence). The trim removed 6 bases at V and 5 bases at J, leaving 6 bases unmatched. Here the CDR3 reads CASRKTGGLNEKLFF. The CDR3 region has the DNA TGTGCCAGCAGAAAGACAGGGGGCTTAAATGAAAAACTGTTTTTT.

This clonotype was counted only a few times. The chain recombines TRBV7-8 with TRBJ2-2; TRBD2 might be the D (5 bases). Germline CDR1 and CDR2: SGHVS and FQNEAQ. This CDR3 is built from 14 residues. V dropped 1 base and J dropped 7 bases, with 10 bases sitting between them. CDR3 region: CASSLGSRGGELFF. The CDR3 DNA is TGTGCCAGCAGCTTAGGATCCCGGGGCGGGGAGCTGTTTTTT.